This entry lists 9 T cell receptor beta chains sequenced from one sample in a study of molecular identifiers for immune sequencing clone quantification. Each CDR3 protein gets one entry after TCRdb re-called the PCR reads with MiXCR. The table records some 100,000 distinct CDR3 sequences, under 20% of them present only once. What was sequenced was naive CD8+ T cells from blood, with Jurkat cell RNA spiked in. Subset defined: FACS-sorted CD8+CD4-CCR7+CD45RA+ naive T cells. All receptors come from a human donor in good health. Some libraries in this study had Jurkat cell RNA spiked in.

This clonotype turned up a few times. A much more abundant neighbour one base away suggests this may be a read error. The genes are TRBV28 and TRBJ2-7; D is ambiguous. The CDR3 is 13 residues long. The V gene's germline CDR1 is MDHEN and CDR2 SYDVKM. CDR3 DNA sequence: TGTGCCAGCAGTTTGCCGGGCCCGTACGAGCGGTACTTC. Its translation: CASSLPGPYERYF. Filled out from reference TRBV28 and TRBJ2-7, the complete variable domain reads DVKVTQSSRYLVKRTGEKVFLECVQDMDHENMFWYRQDPGLGLRLIYFSYDVKMKEKGDIPEGYSVSREKKERFSLILESASTNQTSMYLCASSLPGPYERYFGPGTRLTVT.

As regards this clonotype: A much larger clone is a single base away; this may be a read error. The chain combines TRBV6-2 or TRBV6-3 with TRBJ2-4; 12 positions agree with TRBD2. The germline V gene encodes CDR1 MNHEY and CDR2 SVGEGT. The CDR3 covers 13 residues. With 10 bases clipped from V and 9 bases from J, the junction kept 7 bases outside the gene matches. CDR3 residues: CAIRLAGESIQYF. The CDR3 DNA follows: TGTGCCATCAGACTAGCGGGGGAAAGCATTCAGTACTTC.

V is TRBV28 and J is TRBJ2-5; 10 bases line up with TRBD2. CDR1 and CDR2 from the germline V gene are MDHEN and SYDVKM. V dropped 5 bases and J dropped 2; count of bases not matched to a gene: 11. This CDR3 region has 17 residues. In nucleotides, the CDR3 is TGTGCCAGCAGTCCCCGTCTAGCGGGAGTGCAACAAGAGACCCAGTACTTC. Protein product: CASSPRLAGVQQETQYF. The full variable domain, rest sourced from reference TRBV28 and TRBJ2-5, is DVKVTQSSRYLVKRTGEKVFLECVQDMDHENMFWYRQDPGLGLRLIYFSYDVKMKEKGDIPEGYSVSREKKERFSLILESASTNQTSMYLCASSPRLAGVQQETQYFGPGTRLLVL.

The chain's CDR3 is CASSIPFSGGTNTGELFF. DNA of the CDR3: TGTGCCAGTAGTATACCCTTTAGCGGGGGAACCAACACCGGGGAGCTGTTTTTT. The chain uses TRBV19 and TRBJ2-2, with TRBD2 matching 9 bases. The CDR3 covers 18 residues. The germline V gene encodes CDR1 LNHDA and CDR2 SQIVND (reference sequence). V lost 2 bases to trimming and J lost 2 bases; unmatched junction nucleotides: 9.

There are many counts of this clonotype. The rearrangement joins TRBV9 to TRBJ2-3; 8 bases are a match to TRBD2. The CDR3 contains 15 residues. In germline, CDR1 is SGDLS, CDR2 YYNGEE. Germline trimming cut 1 base from V and 4 bases from J; bases unmatched to any gene: 5. CDR3 coding DNA: TGTGCCAGCAGCGTACGAGCGGGAGACCCAGATACGCAGTATTTT. Translation: CASSVRAGDPDTQYF.

This clonotype was observed a handful of times. The CDR3 bases are TGTGCCAGCAGGTCACCTGGAGCGTCGGGCAATCAGCCCCAGCATTTT. Translating gives CASRSPGASGNQPQHF. V and J are TRBV28 and TRBJ1-5; D is unclear. The ends were cut back, 6 bases at V and 2 bases at J, with 17 bases in the middle. The germline V gene encodes CDR1 MDHEN and CDR2 SYDVKM. The CDR3 has 16 amino acids.

The genes are TRBV27 and TRBJ2-7, with no clear D. CDR1 is MNHEY, CDR2 SMNVEV, per germline (reference sequence). The CDR3 extends over 16 amino acids. Trimming stripped 4 bases from V and 2 bases from J, with 18 bases between. The CDR3 region has the DNA TGTGCCAGCAGTTCAACCGGGCCTCTAAGCACCTACGAGCAGTACTTC. Translating gives CASSSTGPLSTYEQYF.

There are a few counts of this clonotype. A read error is possible here, since a much larger clone lies one base away. This chain connects TRBV20-1 to TRBJ2-7; 7 nucleotides match TRBD1. J lost 2 bases, V lost 6 bases, and 16 bases had no gene match. The germline CDR1 and CDR2 sequences are DFQATT and SNEGSKA (reference sequence). The CDR3 has 16 amino acids. CDR3 protein: CSADGAHRGLPYEQYF. The CDR3 DNA is TGCAGTGCCGACGGCGCTCACAGGGGATTACCCTACGAGCAGTACTTC.

This clonotype has a count of ten or more. The V and J genes are TRBV29-1 and TRBJ1-1; the D is unclear. This CDR3 is built from 12 residues. Looked up from germline, CDR1 is SQVTM and CDR2 is ANQGSEA. V lost 5 bases to trimming and J lost 4 bases, with 11 bases between them. CDR3 bases: TGCAGCGTTCTCCGAGGCGGCACTGAAGCTTTCTTT. Its translation is CSVLRGGTEAFF.